Here is one T cell receptor beta chain with its context. What this receptor recognizes is not known. No base qualities exist here, and no much larger clone lies one base off it. Genomic DNA was extracted from sorted cells with the QIAGEN DNeasy Blood and Tissue Kit for TCRbeta CDR3 sequencing. Through immunoSEQ, high-throughput TCRbeta CDR3 sequencing was done commercially, including PCR amplification with internal controls and bias correction. Regarding the original processing steps: Unique productive TCRbeta sequences were defined by CDR3 nucleotide sequence where primers matched, and otherwise by CDR3 amino acid sequence together with Vbeta and Jbeta genes. To correct sorting error, sequences shared between sorted populations at a frequency ratio of 2:1 or less were removed; the rest were assigned to the higher population. Sequences were defined as donor-reactive when expanded at least 5-fold in CFSE-low cells versus unstimulated cells and present at a frequency of at least 0.01% in CFSE-low cells. Jensen-Shannon divergence calculated on the top 100 TCRbeta sequences ranked by frequency was used to measure repertoire divergence. For samples with multiple sequencing runs, sorting error was corrected in each run separately before the runs were combined. TCRdb carries this immuneACCESS record with in-frame sequences only. Its versions omit some clonotypes, under half of them owing to an unresolved V gene in the studies checked, with the rest unexplained. That table gives V, J and clone size, and the DNA gave D and trimming. Counted in this sample were approximately 98,000 clones; roughly 89% of them appeared once. Nearly 0.35% of the sample belongs to the ten largest clones.

This sample was taken from a study of Tregs in tolerant kidney transplant recipients (dated by TCRdb to between 2019 and 2020). Regarding the research as a whole: Related donors were used in the transplants with nonmyeloablative bone marrow transplantation, and mixed chimerism was transient in the human trials. The study used TCRbeta sequencing to identify donor-specific regulatory T cells before combined kidney and bone marrow transplantation, then tracked those cells after transplant. Study-wide conclusions, independent of this receptor: Biological reproducibility was not directly assessed, although technical replication error appeared to be minimal. The most biologically relevant and donor-specific TCRbeta repertoire appeared to be identified by expanding Tregs with activated donor B cells. For some patients, the PCR primers changed as time went on, which meant samples from those patients could not be compared with one another at the nucleotide level. The study was limited by small patient numbers, and the findings need validation in larger populations and under other immunosuppression protocols. Donor-specific Treg expansion exceeded global Treg expansion in tolerant patients, suggesting antigen-driven rather than nonspecific expansion.

The CDR1 and CDR2 encoded by the germline V gene are MDHEN and SYDVKM. Ends trimmed: V by 6 bases, J by 0 bases; bases unmatched to a gene: 17. From the cysteine through the phenylalanine, the CDR3 covers 20 amino acids. Only the CDR3 DNA stays, 60 bases, in frame from base 1. The meaning of the sample's time point label: blood sample drawn before combined kidney and bone marrow transplant. Thawed PBMCs were FACS-sorted into unstimulated Tregs (CD4+CD25+CD127-), CD4+ non-Tregs (CD4+CD25-), CD4 cells and CD8 cells. The patients were a handful of recipients of combined kidney and bone marrow transplants from the ITN036ST trial, and samples were available only for these trial subjects. Healthy control blood was processed by Ficoll density gradient to PBMCs and cryopreserved; patient PBMCs were collected before and after transplant.

This chain joins TRBV28 to TRBJ2-1; TRBD2 matches 10 bases in the middle. This clonotype was obtained from a human donor who received a combined kidney and bone marrow transplant. Sequenced here: CD4+ T cells from blood, sampled before the transplant. CDR3 loop: CASSGDPVAGGTYSYNEQFF. The base sequence is TGTGCCAGCAGCGGAGATCCCGTAGCGGGAGGTACCTACTCCTACAATGAGCAGTTCTTC.